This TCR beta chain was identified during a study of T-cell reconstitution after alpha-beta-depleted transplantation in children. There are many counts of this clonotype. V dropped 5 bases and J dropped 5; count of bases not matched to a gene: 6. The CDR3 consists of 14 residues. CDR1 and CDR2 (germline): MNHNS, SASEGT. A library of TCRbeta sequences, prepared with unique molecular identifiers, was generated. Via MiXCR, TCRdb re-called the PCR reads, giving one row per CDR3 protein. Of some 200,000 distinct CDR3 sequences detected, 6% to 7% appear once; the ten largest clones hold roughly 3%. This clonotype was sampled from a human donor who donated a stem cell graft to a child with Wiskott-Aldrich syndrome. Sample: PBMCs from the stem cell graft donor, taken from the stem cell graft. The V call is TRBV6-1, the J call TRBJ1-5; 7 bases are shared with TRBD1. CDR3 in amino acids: CASSPRQGYQPQHF. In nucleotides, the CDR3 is TGTGCCAGCAGTCCCCGACAGGGCTATCAGCCCCAGCATTTT.